Listed here are 8 T cell receptor beta chains from one sample, sequenced in a study of response to subunit inactivated influenza vaccine. TCRdb re-derived calls from the RT-PCR reads in MiXCR, one entry per CDR3 protein. The table lists approximately 700,000 distinct CDR3 sequences, about 15% of them singletons. Here the sequenced sample was PBMCs from blood, taken 14 to 15 days before vaccination. The receptor source for this set is a man aged 45-60 years who received an inactivated influenza vaccine.

This clonotype has a handful of counts. The chain joins TRBV13 to TRBJ2-7; 7 bases align to TRBD1. The germline V gene encodes CDR1 PRHDT and CDR2 FYEKMQ (reference sequence). This CDR3 has 13 residues. The J segment lost 5 bases and the V segment lost 0 bases, leaving 1 base of the junction unmatched. The CDR3 here is CASSLGGGDEQYF. The CDR3 DNA sequence: TGTGCCAGCAGCTTAGGAGGGGGCGACGAGCAGTACTTC.

The chain combines TRBV14 with TRBJ2-2; D is ambiguous. This CDR3 spans 13 amino acids. The ends were cut back, 6 bases at V and 4 bases at J, with 9 bases in the middle. Looked up from germline, CDR1 is SGHDN and CDR2 is FVKESK. Written as DNA, the CDR3 is TGTGCCAGCAGGATAAGCCCCACCGGGGAGCTGTTTTTT. Translated: CASRISPTGELFF. The full variable domain, rest sourced from reference TRBV14 and TRBJ2-2, is EAGVTQFPSHSVIEKGQTVTLRCDPISGHDNLYWYRRVMGKEIKFLLHFVKESKQDESGMPNNRFLAERTGGTYSTLKVQPAELEDSGVYFCASRISPTGELFFGEGSRLTVL.

This chain's CDR3 is CATRLGGTEAFF. The CDR3 bases are TGTGCCACGCGCCTTGGGGGCACTGAAGCTTTCTTT. The chain carries TRBV7-9 and TRBJ1-1, with D perhaps matching TRBD1 (5 bases). With 10 bases removed from V and 4 bases from J, the gap between germline ends came to 13 bases. The CDR3 is 12 amino acids. CDR1 and CDR2 (germline): SEHNR, FQNEAQ (reference sequence).

This clonotype was recorded a few times. The V and J genes are TRBV7-2 and TRBJ2-7, with 9 bases that match TRBD2. This CDR3 region has 16 residues. Germline loops: CDR1 SGHTA, CDR2 FQGNSA. Losses at the gene ends were 1 base for V and 3 bases for J; bases not matched to a gene: 7. The CDR3 sequence: CASSLGSLAGIYEQYF. As DNA, the CDR3 is TGTGCCAGCAGCTTAGGTTCCCTAGCGGGAATCTACGAGCAGTACTTC.

This rearrangement joins TRBV21-1 to TRBJ2-7; the D segment call TRBD2 is taken from the table without a DNA check. TRBV21-1 is labeled a pseudogene. The CDR3 contains 18 residues. CDR3 loop: CASINPGTGTSGRYEQYF. As DNA, the CDR3 is TGTGCCAGCATCAACCCGGGGACCGGGACTAGCGGGAGGTACGAGCAGTACTTC.

The CDR3 DNA sequence: TGCGCCAGCAGCCAAGAATGGGAGCTAGCCGAGCAGTACTTC. Protein product: CASSQEWELAEQYF. The chain couples TRBV4-3 to TRBJ2-7; possible D gene TRBD2, 5 bases. Germline V gives CDR1 LGHNA, CDR2 YSLEER. The CDR3 is 14 residues long. V was pared by 0 bases and J by 6 bases, with 12 bases between.

Only a few counts were recorded for this clonotype. The rearrangement uses TRBV29-1 and TRBJ2-1, with TRBD1 matching 9 bases. Trimming at V came to 0 bases and at J to 9 bases, leaving 3 bases not matched to a gene. This CDR3 has 13 residues. Germline V gene lookup returns CDR1 SQVTM and CDR2 ANQGSEA. CDR3 sequence (DNA): TGCAGCGTTGAAGATGGACAGGGGAGTGAGCAGTTCTTC. This encodes CSVEDGQGSEQFF.

The rearrangement uses TRBV5-1 and TRBJ2-2; D unclear. Germline CDR1 and CDR2: SGHRS and YFSETQ. The CDR3 extends over 14 amino acids. With 4 bases removed from V and 6 bases from J, the gap between germline ends came to 13 bases. Here the CDR3 reads CASSIDGASGELFF. The CDR3 nucleotides are TGCGCCAGCAGCATAGATGGAGCCTCCGGGGAGCTGTTTTTT. Together with reference TRBV5-1 and TRBJ2-2, the CDR3 gives the full variable domain: KAGVTQTPRYLIKTRGQQVTLSCSPISGHRSVSWYQQTPGQGLQFLFEYFSETQRNKGNFPGRFSGRQFSNSRSEMNVSTLELGDSALYLCASSIDGASGELFFGEGSRLTVL.